Reported below is one TCR beta chain. Its antigen remains unknown. This table comes from immunoSEQ multiplex PCR, and its TCRdb copy is limited to in-frame clones, with some not included. Of 80,000 to 95,000 clones listed, 83% are singletons. V gave up 1 base and J gave up 4 bases, with 13 bases separating them. The CDR3 has 15 amino acids. CDR1 and CDR2 from the germline V gene are LGHNA and YSLEER. This sample was taken from a study of PD-1 blockade in classical Hodgkin lymphoma. Study findings and constraints: Complete responders possessed baseline diversity comparable to newly diagnosed patients.

Time point defined: cycle 4 day 1 (C4D1), after 6 weeks of nivolumab. Every patient had relapsed following autologous stem cell transplantation, and cohorts differed in brentuximab vedotin exposure. The specimen comprised peripheral blood mononuclear cells (PBMCs), sampled before the fourth cycle of nivolumab. The receptor's source is a human donor with classical Hodgkin lymphoma. The V call is TRBV4-3, the J call TRBJ1-2; possible D gene TRBD1, 5 bases. Here the CDR3 DNA reads TGCGCCAGCAGCCAAGGGGTGCAGGGCCTCTATGGCTACACCTTC. The encoded protein is CASSQGVQGLYGYTF.